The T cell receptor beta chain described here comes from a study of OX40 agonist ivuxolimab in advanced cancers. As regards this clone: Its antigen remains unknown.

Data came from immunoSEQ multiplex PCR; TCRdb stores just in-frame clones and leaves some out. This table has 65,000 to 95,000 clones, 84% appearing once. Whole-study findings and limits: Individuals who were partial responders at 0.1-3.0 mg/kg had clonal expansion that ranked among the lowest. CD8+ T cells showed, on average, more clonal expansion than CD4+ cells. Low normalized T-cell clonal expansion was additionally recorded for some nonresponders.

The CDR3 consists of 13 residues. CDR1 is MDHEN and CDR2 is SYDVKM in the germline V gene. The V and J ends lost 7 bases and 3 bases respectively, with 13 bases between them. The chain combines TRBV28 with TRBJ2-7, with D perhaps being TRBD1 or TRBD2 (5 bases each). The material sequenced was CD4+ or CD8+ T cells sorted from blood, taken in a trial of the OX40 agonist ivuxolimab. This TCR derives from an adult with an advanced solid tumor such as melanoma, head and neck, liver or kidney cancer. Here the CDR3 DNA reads TGTGCCAGCATCCCGGGACGCCGCTACGAGCAGTACTTC. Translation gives CASIPGRRYEQYF.